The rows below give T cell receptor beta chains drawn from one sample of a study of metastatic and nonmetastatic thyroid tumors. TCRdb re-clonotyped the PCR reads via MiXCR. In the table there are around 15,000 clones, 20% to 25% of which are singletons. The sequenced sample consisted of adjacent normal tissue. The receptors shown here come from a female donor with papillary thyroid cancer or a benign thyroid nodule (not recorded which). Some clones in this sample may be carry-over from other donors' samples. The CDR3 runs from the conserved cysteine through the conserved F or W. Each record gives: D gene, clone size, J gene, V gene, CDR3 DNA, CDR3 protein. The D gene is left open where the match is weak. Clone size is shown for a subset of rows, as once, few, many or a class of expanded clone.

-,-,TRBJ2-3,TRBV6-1,TGTGCCAGCAGCCCTAGCGCCCGCACAGATACGCAGTATTTT,CASSPSARTDTQYF
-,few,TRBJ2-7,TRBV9,TGTGCCAGCAGCGTAGACGAGTTCCCCTACGAGCAGTACTTC,CASSVDEFPYEQYF
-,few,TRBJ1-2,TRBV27,TGTGCCAGCAGTTTGTCCGGCTATGGCTACACCTTC,CASSLSGYGYTF
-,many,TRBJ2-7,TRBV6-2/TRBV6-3,TGTGCCAGCAATCAAGCCGCAAGACGGGACTACGAGCAGTACTTC,CASNQAARRDYEQYF
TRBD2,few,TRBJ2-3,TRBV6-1,TGTGCCAGCAGTGACCCCGGACTAGCGGGGAGGTCAGATACGCAGTATTTT,CASSDPGLAGRSDTQYF
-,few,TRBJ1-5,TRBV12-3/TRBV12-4,TGTGCCAGCAGTTATCAGGGGCATCAGCCCCAGCATTTT,CASSYQGHQPQHF
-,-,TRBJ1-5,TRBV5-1,TGCGCCAGCAGCTTGTCGTATAATCAGCCCCAGCATTTT,CASSLSYNQPQHF
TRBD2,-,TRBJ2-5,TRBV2,TGTGCCAGCAGTGAGGTATTAGCGGGAAAGACCCAGTACTTC,CASSEVLAGKTQYF
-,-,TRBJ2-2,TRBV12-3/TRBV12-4,TGTGCCAGCAGGTGTCGCTTAAACACCGGGGAGCTGTTTTTT,CASRCRLNTGELFF
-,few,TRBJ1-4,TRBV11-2,TGTGCCAGCAGCAACCAGGGGTTAAGTAATGAAAAACTGTTTTTT,CASSNQGLSNEKLFF
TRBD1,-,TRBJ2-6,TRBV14,TGTGCCAGCAGCCACCGGACAGGGGCTTTCTCTGGGGCCAACGTCCTGACTTTC,CASSHRTGAFSGANVLTF
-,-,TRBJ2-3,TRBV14,TGTGCCAGCAGCCAATATAGACAGGCCTATTTCGGGGCAGATACGCAGTATTTT,CASSQYRQAYFGADTQYF
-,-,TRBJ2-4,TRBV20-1,TGCAGTGCTAGAGATATAAGGGAGGCAAACATTCAGTACTTC,CSARDIREANIQYF
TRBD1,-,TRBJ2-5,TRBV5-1,TGCGCCAGCGCAACCCGAGGGGGCGCGTCAGAGACCCAGTACTTC,CASATRGGASETQYF
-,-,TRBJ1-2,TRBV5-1,TGCGCCAGCAGCTTGGACGGGAGGGGCTACACCTTC,CASSLDGRGYTF
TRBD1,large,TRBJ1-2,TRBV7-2,TGTGCCAGCAGCTTACAACGGGACAGGGCGTTGCATGGCTACACCTTC,CASSLQRDRALHGYTF
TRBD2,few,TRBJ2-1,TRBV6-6,TGTGCCAGCAGTTACTCATCTACTAGCGGATCCTACAATGAGCAGTTCTTC,CASSYSSTSGSYNEQFF
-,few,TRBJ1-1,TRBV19,TGTGCCAGTCTTGTGGTCGGGGCGCGGACTGAAGCTTTCTTT,CASLVVGARTEAFF
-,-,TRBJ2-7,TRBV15,TGTGCCACCAGCAGTGAACCTGCAGGGGTGGCATCCTACGAGCAGTACTTC,CATSSEPAGVASYEQYF
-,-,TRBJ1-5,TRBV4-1,TGCGCCAGCAGCCAAGTTGTGCAGAGTAGCAATCAGCCCCAGCATTTT,CASSQVVQSSNQPQHF
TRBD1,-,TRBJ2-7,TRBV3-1,TGTGCCAGCAGCCAATCGGGGTCGACAGGGAGTTTTTTC,CASSQSGSTGSFF
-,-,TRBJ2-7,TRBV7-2,TGTGCCAGCAGCCCAACATGGGGGGCAGGGGAGCAGTACTTC,CASSPTWGAGEQYF
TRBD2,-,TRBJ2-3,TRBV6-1,TGTGCCAGGGGGACTAGCGGGAGCACAGATACGCAGTATTTT,CARGTSGSTDTQYF
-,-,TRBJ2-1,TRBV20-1,TGCAGTGCTAGTAGTGAAGGAGGAACCTACAATGAGCAGTTCTTC,CSASSEGGTYNEQFF
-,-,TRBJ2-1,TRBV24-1,TGTGCCACCAGTGATTTGACAGCCCAGTTCTTC,CATSDLTAQFF
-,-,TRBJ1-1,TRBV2,TGTGCCAGCAGTGAAGCTCTCAAAGCTTTCTTT,CASSEALKAFF
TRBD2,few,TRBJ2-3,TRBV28,TGTGCCAGCAGAACTAGCGGGAGGGCTAGCACAGATACGCAGTATTTT,CASRTSGRASTDTQYF
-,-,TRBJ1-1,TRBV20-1,TGCAGTGCTAGAGTGAGAAGGGGACAGAACACTGAAGCTTTCTTT,CSARVRRGQNTEAFF
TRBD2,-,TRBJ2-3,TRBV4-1,TGCGCCAGCAGGGGGTGGGAGGGTCCGGATACGCAGTATTTT,CASRGWEGPDTQYF
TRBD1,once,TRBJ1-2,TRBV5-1,TGCGCCAGCAGCCGGACAGGGACAGGGGGCGCTGACTACGGCTACACCTTC,CASSRTGTGGADYGYTF
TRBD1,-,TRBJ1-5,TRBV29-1,TGCAGCGTGGGGACAGGGGGGAACAATCAGCCCCAGCATTTT,CSVGTGGNNQPQHF
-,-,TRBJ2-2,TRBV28,TGTGCCAGCAGTTTCCGGGGAACCGGGGAGCTGTTTTTT,CASSFRGTGELFF
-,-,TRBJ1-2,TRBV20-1,TGCAGTGCAAAGACAGCTACTCTTAACTATGGCTACACCTTC,CSAKTATLNYGYTF
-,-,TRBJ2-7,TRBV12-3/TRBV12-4,TGTGCCAGCAGTTTAGAGGCAGCTCACTACGAGCAGTACTTC,CASSLEAAHYEQYF
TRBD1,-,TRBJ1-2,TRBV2,TGTGCCTGGGGGGACAGGGGGAATGGCTACACCTTC,CAWGDRGNGYTF
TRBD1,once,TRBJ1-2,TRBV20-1,TGCAGTGCTAGGGGTGCTACAGGGGGCCTAGTATATGGCTACACCTTC,CSARGATGGLVYGYTF
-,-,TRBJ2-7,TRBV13,TGTGCCAGCAGCTTTTACGGCCAGAGCTACGAGCAGTACTTC,CASSFYGQSYEQYF
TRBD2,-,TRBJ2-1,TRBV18,TGTGCCAGCTCACCACCTCAACTAGCGGGATTGAACAATGAGCAGTTCTTC,CASSPPQLAGLNNEQFF
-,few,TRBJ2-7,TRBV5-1,TGCGCCAGCAGCTTGGGTTTTTTCGGGGCCAGCTCCTACGAGCAGTACTTC,CASSLGFFGASSYEQYF
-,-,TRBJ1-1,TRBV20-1,TGCAGTGCACAGCAGGGGCACACTGAAGCTTTCTTT,CSAQQGHTEAFF
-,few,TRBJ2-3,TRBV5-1,TGCGCCAGCAGCTTGACTAGCACAGATACGCAGTATTTT,CASSLTSTDTQYF
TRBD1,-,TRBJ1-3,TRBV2,TGTGCCAGCATTGAAACCGTGACAGGGAGCGCTGGAAACACCATATATTTT,CASIETVTGSAGNTIYF
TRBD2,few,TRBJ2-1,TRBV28,TGTGCCAGCAGCCTCGTAGCGGGGCGAAACAATGAGCAGTTCTTC,CASSLVAGRNNEQFF
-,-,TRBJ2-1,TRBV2,TGTGCCACGAAGGGGCAGACATACAATGAGCAGTTCTTC,CATKGQTYNEQFF
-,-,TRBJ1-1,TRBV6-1,TGTGCCAGCAGTGAATATAGGGGTGGCACTGAAGCTTTCTTT,CASSEYRGGTEAFF
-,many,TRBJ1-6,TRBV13,TGTGCCAGCAGCTTATCTTTTTTAGAGGGATCACCCCTCCACTTT,CASSLSFLEGSPLHF
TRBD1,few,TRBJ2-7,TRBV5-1,TGCGCCAGCAGCTGGCGGGACAGGTCCTACGAGCAGTACTTC,CASSWRDRSYEQYF
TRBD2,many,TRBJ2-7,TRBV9,TGTGCCAGCAGCCCTCGGACTAGTGACTACGAGCAGTACTTC,CASSPRTSDYEQYF
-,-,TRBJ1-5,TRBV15,TGTGCCACCAGCAGAGCAGGGGAAACGGATCAGCCCCAGCATTTT,CATSRAGETDQPQHF
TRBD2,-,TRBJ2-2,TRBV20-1,TGCAGTGCTAGAGATTCGAGCGGGAGGTCCCCCGGGGAGCTGTTTTTT,CSARDSSGRSPGELFF
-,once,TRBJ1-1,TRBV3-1,TGTGCCAGCAGCCAAAACTACTTAGGAGGCACTGAAGCTTTCTTT,CASSQNYLGGTEAFF
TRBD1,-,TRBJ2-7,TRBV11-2,TGTGCCAGCAGCTTAGGTACAGGGGGCCATAGCTCCTACGAGCAGTACTTC,CASSLGTGGHSSYEQYF
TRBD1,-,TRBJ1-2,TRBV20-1,TGCAGTGCTACCCAACCGGGACAGGGGCAGATGGGTGGCTACACCTTC,CSATQPGQGQMGGYTF
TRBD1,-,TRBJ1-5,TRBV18,TGTGCCAGCTGTACAGGGGGAGACAATCAGCCCCAGCATTTT,CASCTGGDNQPQHF
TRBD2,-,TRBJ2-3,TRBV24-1,TGTGCCACCAGTGATTCGAGGGACTCTAGCGGGAGAAGGCCATATACGCAGTATTTT,CATSDSRDSSGRRPYTQYF